This T cell receptor (beta chain) stems from a study of blood T cell repertoires in COVID-19. Across the study: Sample material is recorded as cDNA or gDNA derived from T cells, B-cell-depleted T cells, or PBMCs.

Trimming pared 3 bases from V and 7 bases from J, leaving 13 bases between. CDR3 length equals 15 residues. Germline-derived CDR1 and CDR2 are SGHAT and FQNNGV. In the authors' workflow: Scientists estimated how many nucleated cells there were by amplifying reference gene primers. Measured with immunoSEQ multiplex PCR; TCRdb has only the in-frame clones, and not every one. V and J calls plus clone size are reproduced from that table; the DNA served to infer D and trimming. The sample holds fewer than 200,000 clones, around 89% seen once. The J gene is TRBJ1-6, the V gene TRBV11-2; possibly TRBD1 for D (6 bases). The sample comprised peripheral blood. The receptor was derived from a man between 18 and 29 years old who had recovered from COVID-19. Here the CDR3 DNA reads TGTGCCAGCAGCTTCCCGCGGGGGCAGAATTCACCCCTCCACTTT. The encoded protein is CASSFPRGQNSPLHF.